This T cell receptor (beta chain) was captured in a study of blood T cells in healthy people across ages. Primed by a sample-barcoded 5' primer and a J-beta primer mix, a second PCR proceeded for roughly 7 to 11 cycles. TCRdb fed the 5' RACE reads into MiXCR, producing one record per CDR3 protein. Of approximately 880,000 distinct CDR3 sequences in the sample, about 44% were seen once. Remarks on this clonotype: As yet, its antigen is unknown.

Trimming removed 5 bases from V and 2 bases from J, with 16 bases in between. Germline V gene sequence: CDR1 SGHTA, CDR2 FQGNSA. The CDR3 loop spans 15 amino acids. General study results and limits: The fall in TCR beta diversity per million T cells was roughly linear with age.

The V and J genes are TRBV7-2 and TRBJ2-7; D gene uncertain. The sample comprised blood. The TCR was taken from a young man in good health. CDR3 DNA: TGTGCCAGCAGCCCCCCCCCAAGCGCACCCTACGAGCAGTACTTC. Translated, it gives CASSPPPSAPYEQYF. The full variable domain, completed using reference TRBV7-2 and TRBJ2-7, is GAGVSQSPSNKVTEKGKDVELRCDPISGHTALYWYRQSLGQGLEFLIYFQGNSAPDKSGLPSDRFSAERTGGSVSTLTIQRTQQEDSAVYLCASSPPPSAPYEQYFGPGTRLTVT.